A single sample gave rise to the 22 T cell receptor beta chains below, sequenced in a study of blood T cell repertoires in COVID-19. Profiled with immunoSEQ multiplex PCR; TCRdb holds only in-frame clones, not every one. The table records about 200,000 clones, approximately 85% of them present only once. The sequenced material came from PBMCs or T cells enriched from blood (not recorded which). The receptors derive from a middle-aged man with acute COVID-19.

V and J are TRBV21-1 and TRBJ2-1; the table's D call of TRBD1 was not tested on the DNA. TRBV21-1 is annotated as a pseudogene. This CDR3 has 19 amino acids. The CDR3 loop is CASSPQKWWNRGSHNEQFF. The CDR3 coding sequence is TGTGCCAGCAGCCCCCAAAAATGGTGGAACAGGGGGTCCCACAATGAGCAGTTCTTC.

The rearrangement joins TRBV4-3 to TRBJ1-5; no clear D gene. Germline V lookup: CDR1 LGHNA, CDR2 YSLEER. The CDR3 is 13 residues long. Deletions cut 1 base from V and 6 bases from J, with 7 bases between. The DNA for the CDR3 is TGCGCCAGCAGCCAAGCGGTTTTTCAGCCCCAGCATTTT. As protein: CASSQAVFQPQHF.

CDR3 bases: TGTGCCGGGGAGCGGGAGGGCAGAAAAGATACGCAGTATTTT. Protein sequence: CAGEREGRKDTQYF. The V gene is TRBV27, the J gene TRBJ2-3; 10 bases fit TRBD2. With V trimmed by 11 bases and J by 5 bases, 10 bases remained unmatched. There are 14 residues in the CDR3. Germline assignment: CDR1 MNHEY and CDR2 SMNVEV (reference sequence).

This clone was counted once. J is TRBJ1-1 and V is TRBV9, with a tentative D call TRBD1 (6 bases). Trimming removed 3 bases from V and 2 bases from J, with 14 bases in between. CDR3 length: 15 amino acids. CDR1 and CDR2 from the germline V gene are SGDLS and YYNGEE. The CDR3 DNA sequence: TGTGCCAGCAGCGACGCGACAGGAGGTAACACTGAAGCTTTCTTT. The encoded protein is CASSDATGGNTEAFF.

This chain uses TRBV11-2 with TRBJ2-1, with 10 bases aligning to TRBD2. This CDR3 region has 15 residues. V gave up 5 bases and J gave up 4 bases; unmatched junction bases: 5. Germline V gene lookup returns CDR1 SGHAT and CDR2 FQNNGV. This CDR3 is CASSPRTSGYNEQFF. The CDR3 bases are TGTGCCAGCAGCCCTCGGACTAGCGGATACAATGAGCAGTTCTTC.

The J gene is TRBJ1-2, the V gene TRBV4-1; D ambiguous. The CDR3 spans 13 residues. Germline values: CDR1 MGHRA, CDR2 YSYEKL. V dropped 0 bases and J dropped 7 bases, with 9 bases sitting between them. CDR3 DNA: TGCGCCAGCAGCCAAGATCTAGTGGGTGGCTACACCTTC. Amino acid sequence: CASSQDLVGGYTF.

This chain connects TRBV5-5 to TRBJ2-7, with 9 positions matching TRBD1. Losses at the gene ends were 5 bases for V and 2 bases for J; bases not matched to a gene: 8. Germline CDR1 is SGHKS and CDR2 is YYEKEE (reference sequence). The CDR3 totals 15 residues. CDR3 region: CASSQGQGPTYEQYF. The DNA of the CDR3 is TGTGCCAGCAGTCAAGGACAGGGGCCTACCTACGAGCAGTACTTC.

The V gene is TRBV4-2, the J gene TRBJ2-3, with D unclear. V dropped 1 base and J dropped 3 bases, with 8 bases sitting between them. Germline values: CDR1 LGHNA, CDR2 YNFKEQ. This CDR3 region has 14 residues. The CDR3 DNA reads TGTGCCAGCAGCCAAGGTAGTGAGACAGATACGCAGTATTTT. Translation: CASSQGSETDTQYF.

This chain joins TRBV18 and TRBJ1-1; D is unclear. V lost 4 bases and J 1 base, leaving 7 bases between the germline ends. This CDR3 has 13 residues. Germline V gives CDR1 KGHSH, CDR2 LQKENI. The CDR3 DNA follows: TGTGCCAGCTCACGAAACGGGAACACTGAAGCTTTCTTT. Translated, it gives CASSRNGNTEAFF.

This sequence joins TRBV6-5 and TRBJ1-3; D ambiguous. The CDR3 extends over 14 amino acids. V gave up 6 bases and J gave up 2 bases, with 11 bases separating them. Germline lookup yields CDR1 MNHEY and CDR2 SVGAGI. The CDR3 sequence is CASRPDLTGNTIYF. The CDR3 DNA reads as TGTGCCAGCAGACCCGACTTAACTGGAAACACCATATATTTT.

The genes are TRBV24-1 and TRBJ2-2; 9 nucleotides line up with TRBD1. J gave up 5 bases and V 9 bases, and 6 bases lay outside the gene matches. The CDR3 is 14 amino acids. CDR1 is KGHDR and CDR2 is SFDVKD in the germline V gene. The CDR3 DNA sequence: TGTGCCACCCAACAGGGGGCGTTGACCGGGGAGCTGTTTTTT. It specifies CATQQGALTGELFF.

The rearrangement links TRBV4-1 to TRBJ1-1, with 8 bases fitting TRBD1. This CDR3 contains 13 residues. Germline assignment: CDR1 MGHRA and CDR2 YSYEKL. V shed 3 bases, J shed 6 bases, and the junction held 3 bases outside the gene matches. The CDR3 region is CASSHPTGAEAFF. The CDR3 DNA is TGCGCCAGCAGCCACCCGACAGGGGCTGAAGCTTTCTTT.

The CDR3 nucleotides read TGTGCCAGCAGGGTCGGGACTAGCGGCAACACAGATACGCAGTATTTT. The encoded protein is CASRVGTSGNTDTQYF. This chain uses TRBV28 with TRBJ2-3; the match to TRBD2 covers 11 bases. Germline values: CDR1 MDHEN, CDR2 SYDVKM. V lost 6 bases, J lost 2 bases, and 7 bases stayed unmatched. The CDR3 runs to 16 residues.

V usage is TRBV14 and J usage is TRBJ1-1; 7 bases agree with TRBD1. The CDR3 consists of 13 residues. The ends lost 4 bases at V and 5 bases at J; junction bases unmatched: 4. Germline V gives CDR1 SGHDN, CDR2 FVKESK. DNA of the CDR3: TGTGCCAGCAGCCGACAGGGAATAACTGAAGCTTTCTTT. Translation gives CASSRQGITEAFF.

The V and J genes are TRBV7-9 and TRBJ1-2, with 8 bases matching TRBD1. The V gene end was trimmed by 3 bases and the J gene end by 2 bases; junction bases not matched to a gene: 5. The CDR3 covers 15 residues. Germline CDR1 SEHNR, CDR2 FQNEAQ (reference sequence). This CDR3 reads CASSLGTGSNYGYTF. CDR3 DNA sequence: TGTGCCAGCAGCTTGGGGACAGGCTCAAACTATGGCTACACCTTC.

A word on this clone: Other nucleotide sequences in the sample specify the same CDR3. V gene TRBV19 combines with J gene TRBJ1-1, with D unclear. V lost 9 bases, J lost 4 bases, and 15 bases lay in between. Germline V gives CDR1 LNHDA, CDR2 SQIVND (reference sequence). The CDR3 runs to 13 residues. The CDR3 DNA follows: TGTGCCAGCAATCCCGGAGGGTTCACTGAAGCTTTCTTT. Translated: CASNPGGFTEAFF. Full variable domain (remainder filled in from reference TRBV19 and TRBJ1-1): DGGITQSPKYLFRKEGQNVTLSCEQNLNHDAMYWYRQDPGQGLRLIYYSQIVNDFQKGDIAEGYSVSREKKESFPLTVTSAQKNPTAFYLCASNPGGFTEAFFGQGTRLTVV.

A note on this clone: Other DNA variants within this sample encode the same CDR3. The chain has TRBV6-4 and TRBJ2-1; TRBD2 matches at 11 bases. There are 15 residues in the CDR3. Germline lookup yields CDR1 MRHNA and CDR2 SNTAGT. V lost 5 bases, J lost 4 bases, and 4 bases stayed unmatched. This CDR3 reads CASSSLAGGYNEQFF. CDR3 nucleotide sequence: TGTGCCAGCAGTTCCCTAGCGGGGGGATACAATGAGCAGTTCTTC.

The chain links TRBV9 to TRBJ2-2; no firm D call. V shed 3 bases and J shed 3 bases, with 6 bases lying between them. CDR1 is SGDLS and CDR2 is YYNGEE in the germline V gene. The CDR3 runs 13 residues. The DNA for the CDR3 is TGTGCCAGCAGCGCACGGTACACCGGGGAGCTGTTTTTT. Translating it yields CASSARYTGELFF.

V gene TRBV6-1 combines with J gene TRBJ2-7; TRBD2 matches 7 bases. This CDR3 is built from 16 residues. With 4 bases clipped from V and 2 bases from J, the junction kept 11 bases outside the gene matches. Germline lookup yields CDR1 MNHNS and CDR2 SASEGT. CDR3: CASSGAWGGSAYEQYF. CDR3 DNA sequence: TGTGCCAGCAGTGGGGCATGGGGGGGATCCGCCTACGAGCAGTACTTC.

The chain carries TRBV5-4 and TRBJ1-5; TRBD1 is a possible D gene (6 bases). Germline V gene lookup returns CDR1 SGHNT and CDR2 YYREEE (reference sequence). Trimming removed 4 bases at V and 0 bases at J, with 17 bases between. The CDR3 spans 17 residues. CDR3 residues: CASSVRGKDFSNQPQHF. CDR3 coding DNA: TGTGCCAGCAGCGTGAGGGGGAAAGATTTTAGCAATCAGCCCCAGCATTTT.

As DNA, the CDR3 is TGTGCCAGCAAACTAGCGGGAGATGGGAACACCGGGGAGCTGTTTTTT. Protein sequence: CASKLAGDGNTGELFF. This chain uses TRBV7-3 with TRBJ2-2, with 11 bases that match TRBD2. Looked up from germline, CDR1 is SGHTA and CDR2 is FQGTGA. The CDR3 length is 16 residues. The trim removed 7 bases at V and 1 base at J, leaving 5 bases unmatched. Variable domain in full (rest from reference TRBV7-3 and TRBJ2-2): GAGVSQTPSNKVTEKGKYVELRCDPISGHTALYWYRQSLGQGPEFLIYFQGTGAADDSGLPNDRFFAVRPEGSVSTLKIQRTERGDSAVYLCASKLAGDGNTGELFFGEGSRLTVL.

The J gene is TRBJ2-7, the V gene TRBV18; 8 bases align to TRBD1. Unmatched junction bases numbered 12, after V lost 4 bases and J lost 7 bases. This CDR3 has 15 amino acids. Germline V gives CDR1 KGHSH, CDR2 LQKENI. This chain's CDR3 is CASSLRQGPDGEQYF. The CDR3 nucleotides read TGTGCCAGCTCACTACGACAGGGGCCGGACGGGGAGCAGTACTTC.